The 5 T cell receptor beta chains listed next were all sequenced from one sample in a study of blood T cells in healthy people across ages. It was with a sample-barcoded 5' primer and a J-beta primer mix that a second PCR of roughly 7 to 11 cycles was run. Each CDR3 protein gets one entry after TCRdb re-called the 5' RACE reads with MiXCR. The sample carries about 1 million distinct CDR3 sequences, more than 35% recorded once. Sequencing was performed on blood. The source of these receptors is a woman aged 55-69 years in good health.

The V call is TRBV20-1, the J call TRBJ2-7; D might be TRBD2 (6 bases). The CDR3 has 15 residues. From germline, CDR1 is DFQATT and CDR2 SNEGSKA (reference sequence). Deletions cut 3 bases from V and 2 bases from J, with 17 bases between. The CDR3 sequence is CSARSRAGPPYEQYF. DNA of the CDR3: TGCAGTGCTAGGTCGCGGGCGGGGCCCCCCTACGAGCAGTACTTC.

CDR3 loop: CAISESTANYGYTF. CDR3 bases: TGTGCCATCAGTGAGTCTACGGCTAACTATGGCTACACCTTC. V gene TRBV10-3 combines with J gene TRBJ1-2; no clear D. Per germline, CDR1 ENHRY and CDR2 SYGVKD. V was cut by 0 bases and J by 0 bases, with 5 bases left in between. CDR3 length: 14 amino acids.

The gene calls are TRBV6-5 and TRBJ2-3; TRBD2 matches at 9 bases. This CDR3 is 16 amino acids long. Trimming cost V 2 bases and J 1 base; bases outside gene matches: 4. CDR1 is MNHEY, CDR2 SVGAGI, per germline. CDR3 sequence (DNA): TGTGCCAGCAGTTACGCATCTAGCGGGGGCACAGATACGCAGTATTTT. It encodes CASSYASSGGTDTQYF.

V and J are TRBV4-2 and TRBJ2-1; TRBD2 is a possible D gene (6 bases). The CDR3 extends over 15 amino acids. Trimming cost V 6 bases and J 5 bases, with 17 bases left between them. Germline V gene sequence: CDR1 LGHNA, CDR2 YNFKEQ. This CDR3 is CASRKSPRDDNEQFF. In nucleotides, the CDR3 is TGTGCCAGCAGGAAGTCCCCGCGGGACGACAATGAGCAGTTCTTC.

V is TRBV20-1 and J is TRBJ1-5; possibly TRBD1 for D (6 bases). Trimming left V 6 bases short and J 6 bases short, with 24 bases between. Germline CDR1 is DFQATT and CDR2 is SNEGSKA (reference sequence). CDR3 size: 16 residues. The CDR3 DNA reads as TGCAGTGCACTAGAGGGGGGGCGGTTATTCAGTCAGCCCCAGCATTTT. Translation: CSALEGGRLFSQPQHF.